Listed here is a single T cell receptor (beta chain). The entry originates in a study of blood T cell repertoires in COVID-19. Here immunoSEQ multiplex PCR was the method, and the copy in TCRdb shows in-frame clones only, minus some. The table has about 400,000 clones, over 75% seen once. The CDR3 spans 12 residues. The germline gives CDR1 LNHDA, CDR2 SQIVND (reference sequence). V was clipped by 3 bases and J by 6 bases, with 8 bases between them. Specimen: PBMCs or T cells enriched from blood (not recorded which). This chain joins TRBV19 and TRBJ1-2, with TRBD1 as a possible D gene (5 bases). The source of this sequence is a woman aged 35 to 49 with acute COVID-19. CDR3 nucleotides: TGTGCCAGTAGTATCGACAGTCATGGCTACACCTTC. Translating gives CASSIDSHGYTF.